This T cell receptor (beta chain) was recovered during a study of T-cell memory formation after mild COVID-19. Germline lookup yields CDR1 SEHNR and CDR2 FQNEAQ (reference sequence). After removal of 5 bases from V and 1 base from J, the junction contained 6 bases not matched to a gene. The CDR3 has 15 residues. TCRdb used MiXCR to reprocess the 5' RACE reads, holding one entry per CDR3 protein. The sample shows 50,000 to 75,000 distinct CDR3 sequences, about a tenth of them seen only once. Source material: PBMCs or a T cell subset sorted from them (not recorded which). The source of this sequence is a man aged 18 to 30 who had mild COVID-19 (a few samples of this study predate the infection). Cell type and time point are not known. V usage is TRBV7-9 and J usage is TRBJ2-7; 9 nucleotides agree with TRBD1. CDR3 loop: CASSRTGVLSYEQYF. The CDR3 nucleotides read TGTGCCAGCAGCCGGACAGGGGTTTTATCCTACGAGCAGTACTTC.